Each of the 9 T cell receptor beta chains below was sequenced from the same sample in a study. TCRdb analysed the 5' RACE reads with MiXCR anew, one entry per CDR3 protein. This table holds over 30,000 distinct CDR3 sequences, roughly 24% found once. Material: naive CD4+ T cells sorted from a lymph node. Noted subset: naive CD4+ T cells, CD4+CD45RA+CD25-. All receptors derive from a female donor with breast cancer.

The CDR3 sequence is CASSLSLAGGLYNEQFF. For the CDR3, the DNA is TGTGCCAGCAGCTTATCCCTAGCGGGGGGGCTGTACAATGAGCAGTTCTTC. The gene calls are TRBV7-6 and TRBJ2-1; 12 bases agree with TRBD2. V shed 2 bases, J shed 4 bases, and the junction held 6 bases outside the gene matches. The CDR3 sequence is 17 residues long. The V gene's germline CDR1 is SGHVS and CDR2 FNYEAQ.

The chain couples TRBV12-3 or TRBV12-4 to TRBJ2-2; 8 nucleotides align to TRBD1. The CDR3 sequence is 14 residues long. Losses at the gene ends were 8 bases for V and 1 base for J; bases not matched to a gene: 3. As DNA, the CDR3 is TGTGCCAGCCTTGGACAGGGGAACACCGGGGAGCTGTTTTTT. Amino acid sequence: CASLGQGNTGELFF.

This clonotype has just a few counts. The chain links TRBV27 to TRBJ2-7; the match to TRBD1 covers 9 bases. Germline lookup yields CDR1 MNHEY and CDR2 SMNVEV (reference sequence). The CDR3 runs 16 residues. J gave up 6 bases and V 2 bases, and 11 bases lay outside the gene matches. The CDR3 protein is CASSLIFVRTGVEQYF. The CDR3 DNA reads TGTGCCAGCAGTTTAATATTCGTGCGGACAGGGGTCGAGCAGTACTTC.

This clonotype occurred a few times. This chain uses TRBV7-9 with TRBJ2-3, with TRBD1 matching 9 bases. The germline V gene has CDR1 SEHNR and CDR2 FQNEAQ (reference sequence). This CDR3 comprises 15 residues. V dropped 4 bases and J dropped 5; count of bases not matched to a gene: 7. The CDR3 here is CASSYGQGLEDTQYF. The CDR3 DNA reads as TGTGCCAGCAGCTATGGACAGGGGCTAGAAGATACGCAGTATTTT.

This clonotype has just a few counts. The rearrangement links TRBV29-1 to TRBJ2-1, with D possibly TRBD1 on 5 matching bases. V lost 4 bases and J lost 7, with 11 bases in between. Germline CDR1 is SQVTM and CDR2 is ANQGSEA. This CDR3 has 12 residues. CDR3 in amino acids: CSVVGDRNEQFF. The DNA of the CDR3 is TGCAGCGTTGTAGGGGATAGGAATGAGCAGTTCTTC.

This clonotype is a singleton in its sample. A much larger clone sits a single nucleotide away, making a read error possible. The CDR3 bases are TGCAACGCCAAACGCTCGGACGGACAACGAGATACGCAGTATTTT. It codes for CNAKRSDGQRDTQYF. V gene TRBV29-1 combines with J gene TRBJ2-3; TRBD1 is a possible D gene (5 bases). CDR3 size: 15 residues. Germline assignment: CDR1 SQVTM and CDR2 ANQGSEA.

The chain combines TRBV15 with TRBJ1-1; D is ambiguous. Trimming took 0 bases from V and 1 from J, leaving 6 bases between them. The CDR3 contains 14 residues. Germline V gene data show CDR1 as LNHNV and CDR2 as YYDKDF (reference sequence). CDR3 DNA sequence: TGTGCCACCAGCAGAGAGTCGACGAACACTGAAGCTTTCTTT. It codes for CATSRESTNTEAFF. Looking up the rest from reference TRBV15 and TRBJ1-1 gives the full variable domain: DAMVIQNPRYQVTQFGKPVTLSCSQTLNHNVMYWYQQKSSQAPKLLFHYYDKDFNNEADTPDNFQSRRPNTSFCFLDIRSPGLGDTAMYLCATSRESTNTEAFFGQGTRLTVV.

This clonotype was counted between two and nine times. CDR3 coding DNA: TGTGCCAGCAGCTTAGTGGGGTTTCAGGGTCAGCCCCAGCATTTT. Its protein product is CASSLVGFQGQPQHF. The chain uses TRBV7-2 and TRBJ1-5; the D gene is possibly TRBD1 (5 bases). This CDR3 has 15 amino acids. The V gene lost 1 base and the J gene lost 6 bases, with 13 bases spanning the gap. The germline V gene encodes CDR1 SGHTA and CDR2 FQGNSA.

This clonotype was counted a single time. This may come from a read error, since a much larger clone is one base off. The CDR3 end shows no conserved phenylalanine or tryptophan, and so a read error is likely. The chain recombines TRBV28 with TRBJ2-3; TRBD2 aligns across 10 bases. CDR3 length: 14 residues. V trimming: 4 bases; J trimming: 5 bases; junction bases outside the gene matches: 3. Germline loops: CDR1 MDHEN, CDR2 SYDVKM. In nucleotides, the CDR3 is TGTGCCAGCAGTTCCGGACTAGCGGTAGATACGCAGTATTCT. Protein product: CASSSGLAVDTQYS.